A single T cell receptor beta chain is shown here with its context. Its specificity is not known. Libraries were prepared by immunoSEQ multiplex PCR; TCRdb keeps only in-frame clonotypes and omits some of them. The profile shows roughly 7,500 clones, about 81% of them singletons. V was trimmed by 2 bases and J by 0 bases, leaving 4 bases between them. Germline V lookup: CDR1 SQVTM, CDR2 ANQGSEA. The CDR3 extends over 13 amino acids. The sample originates from a study of PD-1 blockade in classical Hodgkin lymphoma. Findings and limits, study-wide: Reports indicated that newly diagnosed patients had lower baseline TCR diversity than healthy donors did. Partial responders and progressors had significantly lower baseline TCR diversity.

All the patients suffered relapse after autologous stem cell transplantation, and brentuximab vedotin exposure differed. Patients reached a best response of complete response, partial response or progressive disease. V is TRBV29-1 and J is TRBJ1-4, with D hard to call. Sequences were derived from peripheral blood mononuclear cells (PBMCs), sampled at baseline. This receptor was identified in a human donor with classical Hodgkin lymphoma. The CDR3 nucleotides are TGCAGCGTTGAATGGGCAACTAATGAAAAACTGTTTTTT. It translates to CSVEWATNEKLFF.